The source of this TCR beta chain is a study of shared clonotypes between healthy human individuals. Method: immunoSEQ multiplex PCR; TCRdb's copy keeps in-frame clones and lacks some. The sample lists about 960,000 clones, about 80% occurring once. The study's findings and limits: Donor clonotype sharing was expected to depend on sequencing depth.

This CDR3 comprises 14 residues. Germline lookup yields CDR1 MNHNY and CDR2 SVGAGI (reference sequence). With 0 bases removed from V and 2 bases from J, the gap between germline ends came to 5 bases. Splitting of CD4+ cells produced CD45RA+ naive and CD45RA-negative memory subsets. With regard to this clone: Its specificity is not known. The same CDR3 is also encoded by other DNA sequences in this sample.

The chain links TRBV6-6 to TRBJ1-5; D is undetermined. This TCR came from a man in his late teens or twenties in good health. Sequencing input: memory CD4+ T cells sorted from blood. Stated subset: CD45RA-negative fraction. The CDR3 DNA sequence: TGTGCCAGCAGTTACTCGGGTGGCAATCAGCCCCAGCATTTT. It codes for CASSYSGGNQPQHF.